The next 29 T cell receptor beta chains were all read from a single sample in a study of blood T cell repertoires in COVID-19. The table came from immunoSEQ multiplex PCR; TCRdb's copy has only in-frame clones and leaves some out. The data hold approximately 100,000 clones, with around 87% observed a single time. Input material: peripheral blood. The receptors were sampled from a man aged 45-65 years with acute or convalescent COVID-19.

The rearrangement joins TRBV9 to TRBJ1-5, with D unclear. The germline CDR1 and CDR2 sequences are SGDLS and YYNGEE. Between the trimmed V and J ends, which lost 2 bases and 5 bases, there was a span of 8 bases. The CDR3 extends over 13 amino acids. The CDR3 sequence is CASSVSPHQPQHF. CDR3 DNA: TGTGCCAGCAGCGTCTCTCCTCATCAGCCCCAGCATTTT.

The chain links TRBV4-1 to TRBJ2-3; 12 nucleotides match TRBD1. This CDR3 spans 17 amino acids. CDR1 is MGHRA, CDR2 YSYEKL, per germline. Trimming cost V 2 bases and J 5 bases; bases outside gene matches: 8. CDR3 coding DNA: TGCGCCAGCAGCCAACCAACCGGGACAGGGGGCGAAGATACGCAGTATTTT. It specifies CASSQPTGTGGEDTQYF.

The V gene is TRBV2, the J gene TRBJ2-1; D might be TRBD2 (5 bases). The CDR3 consists of 14 residues. Trimming removed 7 bases at V and 0 bases at J, with 10 bases between. CDR1 is SNHLY and CDR2 is FYNNEI in the germline V gene. The CDR3 coding sequence is TGTGCCAGCATGGAGACTACCTCCTACAATGAGCAGTTCTTC. Its protein product is CASMETTSYNEQFF.

This chain connects TRBV28 to TRBJ1-3; D not resolved. The CDR3 extends over 13 amino acids. Trimming took 8 bases from V and 4 from J, leaving 12 bases between them. The V gene's germline CDR1 is MDHEN and CDR2 SYDVKM. The CDR3: CASLGGAGNTIYF. CDR3 sequence (DNA): TGTGCCAGCCTAGGAGGCGCGGGAAACACCATATATTTT.

The rearrangement uses TRBV11-3 and TRBJ2-2; 8 bases match TRBD2. Germline V gene data show CDR1 as SGHNT and CDR2 as YENEEA. This CDR3 is 15 amino acids long. J gave up 7 bases and V 5 bases, and 9 bases lay outside the gene matches. The CDR3 DNA follows: TGTGCCAGCAGCAAAGGACTAGCTGGATACGGGGAGCTGTTTTTT. Protein: CASSKGLAGYGELFF.

In nucleotides, the CDR3 is TGTGCCAGCTCACCGCAGGGGTCCTACAATGAGCAGTTCTTC. Protein: CASSPQGSYNEQFF. The V and J genes are TRBV18 and TRBJ2-1; D may be TRBD1 (6 bases). CDR3 length: 14 residues. Trimming took off 3 bases at V and 1 base at J, with 7 bases between the two ends. Germline CDR1 and CDR2: KGHSH and LQKENI. Drawing the rest from reference TRBV18 and TRBJ2-1, the complete variable domain is NAGVMQNPRHLVRRRGQEARLRCSPMKGHSHVYWYRQLPEEGLKFMVYLQKENIIDESGMPKERFSAEFPKEGPSILRIQQVVRGDSAAYFCASSPQGSYNEQFFGPGTRLTVL.

The gene calls are TRBV7-9 and TRBJ1-2; D is possibly TRBD1 (6 bases). The germline V and J ends were trimmed by 6 bases and 6 bases, with 23 bases remaining between them. The CDR3 has 16 amino acids. Germline V gene sequence: CDR1 SEHNR, CDR2 FQNEAQ (reference sequence). This CDR3 reads CASRIGGAGNRDGYTF. The CDR3 region has the DNA TGTGCCAGCAGGATAGGGGGGGCAGGGAACAGAGATGGCTACACCTTC.

The gene calls are TRBV27 and TRBJ2-3; 9 nucleotides match TRBD1. The V gene's germline CDR1 is MNHEY and CDR2 SMNVEV (reference sequence). The CDR3 has 17 residues. V was pared by 6 bases and J by 0 bases, with 10 bases of the junction left unmatched. CDR3 residues: CASSFTGGPPSTDTQYF. CDR3 nucleotide sequence: TGTGCCAGCAGCTTCACAGGGGGCCCGCCCAGCACAGATACGCAGTATTTT.

This clone showed up just once. This rearrangement joins TRBV4-2 to TRBJ2-2; a weak D match, TRBD1 (6 bases). Germline CDR1 is LGHNA and CDR2 is YNFKEQ. Trimming cost V 1 base and J 1 base, with 13 bases left between them. The CDR3 has 17 amino acids. The chain's CDR3 is CASSQAPGQLNTGELFF. The DNA for the CDR3 is TGTGCCAGCAGCCAAGCCCCGGGACAACTGAACACCGGGGAGCTGTTTTTT.

The chain has TRBV19 and TRBJ2-2; TRBD1 might be the D (5 bases). Germline V gene lookup returns CDR1 LNHDA and CDR2 SQIVND (reference sequence). Trimming left V 9 bases short and J 2 bases short, with 13 bases between. The CDR3 has 14 amino acids. In DNA, the CDR3 is TGTGCCAGCGCCCTGACAGCCAACACCGGGGAGCTGTTTTTT. Translating it yields CASALTANTGELFF.

The V gene is TRBV4-1, the J gene TRBJ2-1; a possible D gene is TRBD2 (5 bases). Germline CDR1 is MGHRA and CDR2 is YSYEKL. V dropped 0 bases and J dropped 1 base, with 10 bases sitting between them. This CDR3 has 16 amino acids. Here the CDR3 reads CASSQEVGASYNEQFF. DNA of the CDR3: TGCGCCAGCAGCCAAGAAGTGGGAGCATCCTACAATGAGCAGTTCTTC.

The chain joins TRBV12-1 to TRBJ2-1; the DNA was not compared with TRBD2, the D call given in the table. TRBV12-1 is recorded as a pseudogene. The CDR3 runs to 17 residues. The CDR3 loop is CASSYAPNSGRAAEQFF. For the CDR3, the DNA is TGTGCCAGCAGTTACGCACCTAATAGCGGGAGGGCCGCTGAGCAGTTCTTC.

This clone was detected only a few times. The chain couples TRBV19 to TRBJ2-1, with TRBD1 matching 7 bases. CDR3 length: 15 residues. Germline CDR1 LNHDA, CDR2 SQIVND (reference sequence). After removal of 4 bases from V and 3 bases from J, the junction contained 6 bases not matched to a gene. The CDR3 reads CASSTTGKSYNEQFF. CDR3 nucleotide sequence: TGTGCCAGTAGTACGACAGGGAAGAGCTACAATGAGCAGTTCTTC.

The chain employs TRBV6-5 and TRBJ2-5, with D hard to call. Trimming cost V 6 bases and J 1 base, with 3 bases left between them. Germline lookup yields CDR1 MNHEY and CDR2 SVGAGI. The CDR3 extends over 11 amino acids. The CDR3 coding sequence is TGTGCCAGCAGACTCCAAGAGACCCAGTACTTC. It codes for CASRLQETQYF.

This chain connects TRBV3-1 (or the pseudogene TRBV3-2) to TRBJ2-3; 10 bases are shared with TRBD2. Germline V gives CDR1 LGHDT, CDR2 YNNKEL (reference sequence). CDR3 length: 16 residues. The V segment lost 1 base and the J segment 4 bases; nucleotides outside the gene matches: 5. As DNA, the CDR3 is TGTGCCAGCAGCCAAGGTAGCGGGAGGACCTCAGATACGCAGTATTTT. Its protein is CASSQGSGRTSDTQYF.

The genes are TRBV5-1 and TRBJ2-7; 7 bases fit TRBD1. Germline V gene data show CDR1 as SGHRS and CDR2 as YFSETQ. The ends lost 2 bases at V and 5 bases at J; junction bases unmatched: 10. The CDR3 is 15 residues long. The CDR3 DNA follows: TGCGCCAGCAGCTTAGGACAGGCTCTCTCTGACGAGCAGTACTTC. It specifies CASSLGQALSDEQYF.

The chain combines TRBV27 with TRBJ2-1; D perhaps matches TRBD2 (5 bases). Trimming pared 7 bases from V and 2 bases from J, leaving 12 bases between. In germline, CDR1 is MNHEY, CDR2 SMNVEV (reference sequence). The CDR3 length is 14 residues. As DNA, the CDR3 is TGTGCCAGCACCCCTTCGACTACCTACAATGAGCAGTTCTTC. Residues: CASTPSTTYNEQFF.

The CDR3 here is CASSTSGDTQYF. CDR3 nucleotides: TGCGCCAGCAGCACTAGCGGAGATACGCAGTATTTT. V is TRBV10-1 and J is TRBJ2-3; 8 nucleotides align to TRBD2. The CDR3 covers 12 residues. J lost 5 bases, V lost 6 bases, and 1 base had no gene match. Germline loops: CDR1 WNHNN, CDR2 SYGVQD (reference sequence).

The rearrangement uses TRBV28 and TRBJ2-1; 15 bases fit TRBD2. With 5 bases clipped from V and 8 bases from J, the junction kept 7 bases outside the gene matches. The CDR3 totals 16 residues. Germline V gives CDR1 MDHEN, CDR2 SYDVKM. CDR3 in amino acids: CASSHPGTSGRYEQFF. DNA of the CDR3: TGTGCCAGCAGTCATCCCGGGACTAGCGGGAGGTATGAGCAGTTCTTC.

The rearrangement uses TRBV10-3 and TRBJ2-1, with 11 bases aligning to TRBD2. The CDR3 is 14 residues long. Germline V CDR1 and CDR2: ENHRY, SYGVKD. V lost 7 bases and J lost 3; bases outside the gene matches: 2. The CDR3 reads CAIKGLAGYNEQFF. The DNA of the CDR3 is TGTGCCATCAAAGGACTAGCGGGCTACAATGAGCAGTTCTTC.

The chain employs TRBV3-1 (or the pseudogene TRBV3-2) and TRBJ2-5, with 7 bases aligning to TRBD1. This CDR3 spans 13 amino acids. CDR1 and CDR2 from the germline V gene are LGHDT and YNNKEL (reference sequence). V trimming: 5 bases; J trimming: 4 bases; junction bases outside the gene matches: 4. The CDR3 loop reads CASSGRGLETQYF. The CDR3 coding sequence is TGTGCCAGCAGCGGAAGGGGGCTAGAGACCCAGTACTTC.

This clone was observed a single time. The gene calls are TRBV5-1 and TRBJ1-6, with 8 bases aligning to TRBD1. The CDR3 runs 16 residues. Germline loops: CDR1 SGHRS, CDR2 YFSETQ. V lost 2 bases and J lost 5; bases outside the gene matches: 6. In nucleotides, the CDR3 is TGCGCCAGCAGCTTCGCCGGGGACAGGAATAATTCACCCCTCCACTTT. This encodes CASSFAGDRNNSPLHF.

The CDR3 sequence is CASSPGQGGELFF. CDR3 bases: TGTGCCAGCAGCCCGGGACAGGGCGGGGAGCTGTTTTTT. The chain links TRBV9 to TRBJ2-2; 9 bases are a match to TRBD1. The V gene's germline CDR1 is SGDLS and CDR2 YYNGEE. The V gene end was trimmed by 4 bases and the J gene end by 7 bases; junction bases not matched to a gene: 2. The CDR3 consists of 13 residues.

A note on this clone: The junction departs from germline at one end; a sequencing error may be responsible. The rearrangement uses TRBV19 and TRBJ2-5; D is perhaps TRBD2 (5 bases). Per the germline V gene, CDR1 is LNHDA and CDR2 is SQIVND (reference sequence). The length of the CDR3 is 12 residues. CDR3 protein: CASSTWEETQYF. The DNA of the CDR3 is TGTGCCAGCAGTACGTGGGAGGAGACCCAGTACTTC.

The J gene is TRBJ2-7, the V gene TRBV24-1; 11 bases match TRBD1. Germline-derived CDR1 and CDR2 are KGHDR and SFDVKD. The CDR3 covers 15 residues. Unmatched junction bases numbered 6, after V lost 3 bases and J lost 6 bases. This chain's CDR3 is CATSDVRTGGGEQYF. CDR3 coding DNA: TGTGCCACCAGTGATGTACGGACAGGGGGCGGCGAGCAGTACTTC.

The V call is TRBV5-4, the J call TRBJ2-5; D is possibly TRBD2 (6 bases). There are 14 residues in the CDR3. Germline V CDR1 and CDR2: SGHNT, YYREEE (reference sequence). V lost 3 bases and J 4 bases, leaving 13 bases between the germline ends. The CDR3 coding sequence is TGTGCCAGCAGCTCCGCGGCGGGGAGAGAGACCCAGTACTTC. It translates to CASSSAAGRETQYF.

The V and J genes are TRBV5-1 and TRBJ2-2, with TRBD2 matching over 9 bases. V trimming: 0 bases; J trimming: 2 bases; junction bases outside the gene matches: 2. Germline V gene data show CDR1 as SGHRS and CDR2 as YFSETQ. The length of the CDR3 is 16 residues. The chain's CDR3 is CASSLASGKNTGELFF. The DNA for the CDR3 is TGCGCCAGCAGCTTGGCTAGCGGGAAAAACACCGGGGAGCTGTTTTTT.

This rearrangement joins TRBV18 to TRBJ1-4, with D maybe TRBD1 (5 bases). CDR3 length: 17 residues. The V and J ends lost 0 bases and 2 bases respectively, with 13 bases between them. Germline values: CDR1 KGHSH, CDR2 LQKENI. The CDR3 sequence is CASSPPFDSRTNEKLFF. CDR3 bases: TGTGCCAGCTCACCACCTTTCGACAGCCGTACTAATGAAAAACTGTTTTTT.

The CDR3 sequence is CASGGPGQGEETQYF. The CDR3 DNA is TGCGCCAGCGGGGGCCCGGGACAGGGGGAAGAGACCCAGTACTTC. This chain uses TRBV10-1 with TRBJ2-5, with 11 bases lining up with TRBD1. The CDR3 runs to 15 residues. V shed 8 bases and J 3 bases; nucleotides not matched to a gene: 8. Germline assignment: CDR1 WNHNN and CDR2 SYGVQD (reference sequence).